The sequence of this T cell receptor (beta chain) was determined in a study of blood T cell repertoires in COVID-19. The wider study: PBMCs, B-cell-depleted T cells, or T cells were the source of the cDNA or gDNA that made up the material.

Original handling: Estimated nucleated cell counts came from reference gene primer amplification. Data came from immunoSEQ multiplex PCR; TCRdb stores just in-frame clones and leaves some out. V and J calls and clone size follow that table, whereas D and trimming were derived from the DNA. The table includes 330,000 or so clones, about 91% detected once. From germline, CDR1 is LNHDA and CDR2 SQIVND (reference sequence). The CDR3 consists of 15 residues. The junction had 6 bases not matched to a gene; V was cut back by 3 bases and J by 9 bases. This TCR was sampled from a man aged 25-45 years with COVID-19, enrolled during active disease. The sequenced sample was peripheral blood. The rearrangement links TRBV19 to TRBJ2-3; 13 bases are shared with TRBD2. The CDR3 sequence: CASSIGTSGKETQYF. CDR3 DNA sequence: TGTGCCAGTAGTATCGGGACTAGCGGGAAGGAGACGCAGTATTTT. The variable domain in full, completed from reference TRBV19 and TRBJ2-3, reads DGGITQSPKYLFRKEGQNVTLSCEQNLNHDAMYWYRQDPGQGLRLIYYSQIVNDFQKGDIAEGYSVSREKKESFPLTVTSAQKNPTAFYLCASSIGTSGKETQYFGPGTRLTVL.